The 32 T cell receptor beta chains below all came from one sample that was sequenced in a study of response to subunit inactivated influenza vaccine. TCRdb recomputed calls from the RT-PCR reads with MiXCR, one row per CDR3 protein. The sample contains some 600,000 distinct CDR3 sequences, 13% to 15% of which appear only once. The sequences come from PBMCs from blood, collected approximately 15 days before vaccination. The source is a man aged 50 to 60 who received an inactivated influenza vaccine.

Only a few counts were recorded for this clonotype. The V and J genes are TRBV5-1 and TRBJ1-6; D remains ambiguous. V lost 5 bases and J lost 8, with 14 bases in between. Per germline, CDR1 SGHRS and CDR2 YFSETQ. The CDR3 loop spans 14 amino acids. CDR3 loop: CASRATREDSPLHF. CDR3 DNA: TGCGCCAGCAGAGCGACCCGCGAGGATTCACCCCTCCACTTT.

V is TRBV20-1 and J is TRBJ2-5, with D perhaps matching TRBD2 (5 bases). This CDR3 spans 13 amino acids. Germline V gene sequence: CDR1 DFQATT, CDR2 SNEGSKA (reference sequence). Trimming shortened V by 1 base and J by 4 bases, and 10 bases separated the two germline ends. CDR3 coding DNA: TGCAGTGCTAGAGTAGAGGGCCCAGAGACCCAGTACTTC. Its protein product is CSARVEGPETQYF.

Only a few counts were recorded for this clonotype. The chain is built from TRBV13 and TRBJ2-3; D might be TRBD1 (5 bases). The germline CDR1 and CDR2 sequences are PRHDT and FYEKMQ (reference sequence). The CDR3 totals 18 residues. Trimming took off 6 bases at V and 0 bases at J, with 22 bases between the two ends. The CDR3 DNA reads TGTGCCAGCAGTTTCCCTTTTGGCAGGGTAGATAGCACAGATACGCAGTATTTT. Residues: CASSFPFGRVDSTDTQYF.

This clonotype was detected only a few times. The chain uses TRBV20-1 and TRBJ1-2; possible D gene TRBD1, 6 bases. Germline loops: CDR1 DFQATT, CDR2 SNEGSKA (reference sequence). The CDR3 covers 13 residues. Trimming cost V 5 bases and J 5 bases, with 15 bases left between them. CDR3 residues: CSASDSSTYGYTF. DNA of the CDR3: TGCAGTGCTTCGGACAGTTCGACGTATGGCTACACCTTC.

This clonotype was seen more than once but under ten times. This rearrangement joins TRBV7-9 to TRBJ2-7; TRBD1 matches at 8 bases. The CDR3 has 14 residues. Germline trimming cut 4 bases from V and 4 bases from J; bases unmatched to any gene: 6. Germline loops: CDR1 SEHNR, CDR2 FQNEAQ (reference sequence). In DNA, the CDR3 is TGTGCCAGCAGCTCAGGGGGCATGAAGTACGAGCAGTACTTC. It encodes CASSSGGMKYEQYF.

This clonotype was seen a few times. J is TRBJ1-2 and V is TRBV9, with 8 positions matching TRBD1. Germline values: CDR1 SGDLS, CDR2 YYNGEE. The CDR3 is 17 residues long. With V trimmed by 3 bases and J by 7 bases, 17 bases remained unmatched. The CDR3 sequence is CASSETRDRPLTGGYTF. Written as DNA, the CDR3 is TGTGCCAGCAGCGAGACCCGGGACAGGCCTCTTACGGGTGGCTACACCTTC.

Here the CDR3 DNA reads TGTGCCAGCAGCGCCGGGACAGGGCTTTCCTACAATGAGCAGTTCTTC. Translated: CASSAGTGLSYNEQFF. The chain is built from TRBV5-6 and TRBJ2-1, with 9 bases identical to TRBD1. Germline lookup yields CDR1 SGHDT and CDR2 YYEEEE. The V gene end was trimmed by 4 bases and the J gene end by 1 base; junction bases not matched to a gene: 6. The CDR3 sequence is 16 residues long.

J is TRBJ2-7 and V is TRBV7-9; the match to TRBD1 covers 9 bases. The germline V gene has CDR1 SEHNR and CDR2 FQNEAQ (reference sequence). With V trimmed by 5 bases and J by 4 bases, 9 bases remained unmatched. This CDR3 spans 15 amino acids. CDR3 sequence (DNA): TGTGCCAGCAGCCCCAGCCGGGACAGGGCGTACGAGCAGTACTTC. Translating it yields CASSPSRDRAYEQYF. Full variable domain (missing parts from reference TRBV7-9 and TRBJ2-7): DTGVSQNPRHKITKRGQNVTFRCDPISEHNRLYWYRQTLGQGPEFLTYFQNEAQLEKSRLLSDRFSAERPKGSFSTLEIQRTEQGDSAMYLCASSPSRDRAYEQYFGPGTRLTVT.

This clonotype occurred many times. V and J are TRBV6-5 and TRBJ1-5; D gene unclear. This CDR3 spans 18 amino acids. V lost 4 bases and J 0 bases, leaving 19 bases between the germline ends. Germline CDR1 is MNHEY and CDR2 is SVGAGI. CDR3 nucleotides: TGTGCCAGCAGTTCACCCCCGGACGAATTCCATAGCAATCAGCCCCAGCATTTT. Encoded protein: CASSSPPDEFHSNQPQHF.

This clonotype was counted many times. The rearrangement links TRBV5-6 to TRBJ2-3; TRBD2 might be the D (5 bases). The length of the CDR3 is 13 residues. Germline V CDR1 and CDR2: SGHDT, YYEEEE. V shed 3 bases and J shed 0 bases, with 5 bases lying between them. This CDR3 reads CASSWTSTDTQYF. For the CDR3, the DNA is TGTGCCAGCAGCTGGACTAGCACAGATACGCAGTATTTT.

CDR3 sequence (DNA): TGTGCCAGCAGTGAATGGGACAGGGATTACGAGCAGTACTTC. Its protein is CASSEWDRDYEQYF. This chain joins TRBV2 and TRBJ2-7; TRBD1 agrees at 9 bases. Unmatched junction bases numbered 3, after V lost 2 bases and J lost 4 bases. Germline lookup yields CDR1 SNHLY and CDR2 FYNNEI. The CDR3 covers 14 residues.

The genes are TRBV5-1 and TRBJ2-3, with D possibly being TRBD2 (7 bases). Germline V gene data show CDR1 as SGHRS and CDR2 as YFSETQ. The CDR3 spans 14 residues. Trimming took 0 bases from V and 5 from J, leaving 10 bases between them. The CDR3 coding sequence is TGCGCCAGCAGCTTGGAGGGGGGGGTAGATACGCAGTATTTT. This gives the protein CASSLEGGVDTQYF.

The chain joins TRBV7-9 to TRBJ1-2; unclear D gene. Trimming removed 1 base from V and 0 bases from J, with 15 bases in between. The CDR3 sequence is 17 residues long. Germline lookup yields CDR1 SEHNR and CDR2 FQNEAQ (reference sequence). In nucleotides, the CDR3 is TGTGCCAGCAGCTTAGGAAGGAGTCGGGAGGCTAACTATGGCTACACCTTC. Translation: CASSLGRSREANYGYTF. Together with reference TRBV7-9 and TRBJ1-2, the CDR3 gives the full variable domain: DTGVSQNPRHKITKRGQNVTFRCDPISEHNRLYWYRQTLGQGPEFLTYFQNEAQLEKSRLLSDRFSAERPKGSFSTLEIQRTEQGDSAMYLCASSLGRSREANYGYTFGSGTRLTVV.

This clonotype was found a few times. This chain joins TRBV14 and TRBJ2-1; no definite D call. Trimming shortened V by 1 base and J by 5 bases, and 9 bases separated the two germline ends. Germline assignment: CDR1 SGHDN and CDR2 FVKESK. The CDR3 has 14 amino acids. The CDR3 nucleotides read TGTGCCAGCAGCCAAGCAAACCTTAACAATGAGCAGTTCTTC. This translates into CASSQANLNNEQFF. Variable domain in full (rest from reference TRBV14 and TRBJ2-1): EAGVTQFPSHSVIEKGQTVTLRCDPISGHDNLYWYRRVMGKEIKFLLHFVKESKQDESGMPNNRFLAERTGGTYSTLKVQPAELEDSGVYFCASSQANLNNEQFFGPGTRLTVL.

CDR3 in DNA: TGCAGTGCCAGGACAGGGGGCTCGACCGGGGAGCTGTTTTTT. This codes for CSARTGGSTGELFF. V usage is TRBV20-1 and J usage is TRBJ2-2, with TRBD1 matching over 11 bases. Looked up from germline, CDR1 is DFQATT and CDR2 is SNEGSKA (reference sequence). The CDR3 contains 14 residues. V lost 6 bases, J lost 5 bases, and 5 bases stayed unmatched.

Many counts were recorded for this clonotype. This chain joins TRBV14 and TRBJ2-5, with a possible D match to TRBD2 (5 bases). The DNA end favors TRBJ2-3, so the J call may be wrong. Germline V gene lookup returns CDR1 SGHDN and CDR2 FVKESK. The CDR3 is 11 amino acids. CDR3 sequence reads: CASSQAGTQYF. For the CDR3, the DNA is TGTGCCAGCAGCCAAGCGGGAACGCAGTATTTT.

This chain connects TRBV9 to TRBJ2-1; D is ambiguous. The CDR3 covers 15 residues. CDR1 is SGDLS, CDR2 YYNGEE, per germline. With 0 bases removed from V and 4 bases from J, the gap between germline ends came to 11 bases. CDR3 bases: TGTGCCAGCAGCGTAGGAGTAAATCCTTACAATGAGCAGTTCTTC. It codes for CASSVGVNPYNEQFF.

This clonotype was counted only a few times. This chain joins TRBV5-6 and TRBJ2-2; D gene unclear. CDR3 length: 16 residues. Per germline, CDR1 SGHDT and CDR2 YYEEEE. The V and J ends lost 1 base and 3 bases respectively, with 13 bases between them. The CDR3 loop is CASSLSISSYTGELFF. DNA for the CDR3: TGTGCCAGCAGCTTGTCCATCTCCTCCTACACCGGGGAGCTGTTTTTT.

About this clonotype: This clone may be a read error of a much larger clone one base away. J is TRBJ2-3 and V is TRBV11-2; TRBD1 matches at 8 bases. The junction had 13 bases not matched to a gene; V was cut back by 5 bases and J by 3 bases. This CDR3 comprises 17 residues. Germline CDR1 SGHAT, CDR2 FQNNGV. Here the CDR3 DNA reads TGTGCCAGCAGCCTTACGACAGGGGTCCGTAGGACAGATACGCAGTATTTT. Translating gives CASSLTTGVRRTDTQYF.

This clonotype has only a few counts. The genes are TRBV15 and TRBJ2-1; 9 nucleotides line up with TRBD2. Germline CDR1 and CDR2: LNHNV and YYDKDF (reference sequence). J gave up 7 bases and V 4 bases, and 5 bases lay outside the gene matches. This CDR3 has 14 residues. CDR3 nucleotides: TGTGCCACCAGCATTAGCGGGAGTGTGAATGAGCAGTTCTTC. It translates to CATSISGSVNEQFF.

Many counts were recorded for this clonotype. The chain uses TRBV7-8 and TRBJ2-7; the match to TRBD2 covers 12 bases. Losses at the gene ends were 1 base for V and 7 bases for J; bases not matched to a gene: 8. Germline CDR1 reads SGHVS; CDR2 reads FQNEAQ. The CDR3 extends over 16 amino acids. The CDR3 DNA sequence: TGTGCCAGCAGCTTAGACCGGACTAGCGGGACGAATGAGCAGTACTTC. The encoded protein is CASSLDRTSGTNEQYF.

V usage is TRBV28 and J usage is TRBJ1-2; 8 bases fit TRBD1. Per germline, CDR1 MDHEN and CDR2 SYDVKM. V trimming: 6 bases; J trimming: 7 bases; junction bases outside the gene matches: 10. CDR3 length: 14 amino acids. CDR3 coding DNA: TGTGCCAGCAGGCCGCCCGGGACAGGACCTGGCTACACCTTC. Protein: CASRPPGTGPGYTF.

This clonotype showed up just a few times. The V and J genes are TRBV2 and TRBJ2-3; 7 bases are a match to TRBD2. Looked up from germline, CDR1 is SNHLY and CDR2 is FYNNEI. V trimming: 4 bases; J trimming: 3 bases; junction bases outside the gene matches: 13. The CDR3 sequence is 17 residues long. Here the CDR3 DNA reads TGTGCCAGCAGTGCGGGGGTCGCGGGAGTTGCGACAGATACGCAGTATTTT. It codes for CASSAGVAGVATDTQYF.

There are a few counts of this clonotype. This rearrangement joins TRBV27 to TRBJ2-2; perhaps D is TRBD1 or TRBD2 (5 bases each). The CDR3 spans 13 residues. CDR1 is MNHEY, CDR2 SMNVEV, per germline (reference sequence). V was pared by 8 bases and J by 6 bases, with 13 bases between. The DNA for the CDR3 is TGTGCCAGCGCTCCACGAGGGGCCGGGGAGCTGTTTTTT. Protein product: CASAPRGAGELFF.

This clonotype was seen a few times. This chain joins TRBV20-1 and TRBJ1-5; 7 bases line up with TRBD1. This CDR3 is 15 amino acids long. V dropped 3 bases and J dropped 0; count of bases not matched to a gene: 5. Germline lookup yields CDR1 DFQATT and CDR2 SNEGSKA (reference sequence). The CDR3 DNA reads TGCAGTGCTAGCCTCGGGACAGCTAGCAATCAGCCCCAGCATTTT. Translated: CSASLGTASNQPQHF.

The chain employs TRBV10-3 and TRBJ2-5, with 8 bases aligning to TRBD2. The junction had 7 bases not matched to a gene; V was cut back by 7 bases and J by 3 bases. The V gene's germline CDR1 is ENHRY and CDR2 SYGVKD. The CDR3 contains 14 residues. CDR3 loop: CAITPGGGKETQYF. The CDR3 DNA reads TGTGCCATCACCCCTGGCGGGGGGAAAGAGACCCAGTACTTC.

The CDR3 is CSARELRSSYNEQFF. For the CDR3, the DNA is TGCAGTGCTAGAGAGCTCAGGAGCTCCTACAATGAGCAGTTCTTC. The rearrangement uses TRBV20-1 and TRBJ2-1; D is ambiguous. CDR3 length: 15 amino acids. V was trimmed by 0 bases and J by 0 bases, leaving 9 bases between them. Germline CDR1 is DFQATT and CDR2 is SNEGSKA (reference sequence).

A few counts support this clonotype. V is TRBV7-9 and J is TRBJ2-2; D is undetermined. Trimming left V 5 bases short and J 5 bases short, with 15 bases between. CDR3 length equals 15 residues. The germline V gene encodes CDR1 SEHNR and CDR2 FQNEAQ (reference sequence). The DNA of the CDR3 is TGTGCCAGCAGCCCCAATATGGGGATAACCGGGGAGCTGTTTTTT. Protein product: CASSPNMGITGELFF.

The sample holds a few counts of this clonotype. The rearrangement links TRBV6-6 to TRBJ2-1, with D perhaps matching TRBD2 (5 bases). The CDR3 has 12 amino acids. From germline, CDR1 is MNHNY and CDR2 SVGAGI (reference sequence). V was clipped by 6 bases and J by 10 bases, with 13 bases between them. The CDR3 DNA follows: TGTGCCAGCAGACTAGGACGATCGGAGCAGTTCTTC. As protein: CASRLGRSEQFF.

This clonotype was seen a few times. This chain connects TRBV7-2 to TRBJ2-7; 11 bases are a match to TRBD2. The CDR3 covers 16 residues. V shed 2 bases, J shed 5 bases, and the junction held 8 bases outside the gene matches. Looked up from germline, CDR1 is SGHTA and CDR2 is FQGNSA. The CDR3 is CASSLKVPGLADEQYF. The CDR3 DNA follows: TGTGCCAGCAGCTTAAAAGTACCGGGACTAGCGGACGAGCAGTACTTC.

This clonotype was seen at least ten times. This sequence joins TRBV28 and TRBJ1-2; D is unclear. Trimming removed 3 bases from V and 8 bases from J, with 13 bases in between. Per the germline V gene, CDR1 is MDHEN and CDR2 is SYDVKM. The CDR3 loop spans 13 amino acids. The CDR3: CASSFRAGRGYTF. In DNA, the CDR3 is TGTGCCAGCAGTTTCCGGGCAGGTCGAGGCTACACCTTC.

This clonotype was recorded at least ten times. The rearrangement joins TRBV7-2 to TRBJ2-1, with D maybe TRBD1 (6 bases). V was shortened by 2 bases and J by 2 bases, with 7 bases between the two germline ends. The CDR3 spans 14 residues. From germline, CDR1 is SGHTA and CDR2 FQGNSA. In DNA form, the CDR3 reads TGTGCCAGCAGCTTACGGGACACCTACAATGAGCAGTTCTTC. Protein product: CASSLRDTYNEQFF.